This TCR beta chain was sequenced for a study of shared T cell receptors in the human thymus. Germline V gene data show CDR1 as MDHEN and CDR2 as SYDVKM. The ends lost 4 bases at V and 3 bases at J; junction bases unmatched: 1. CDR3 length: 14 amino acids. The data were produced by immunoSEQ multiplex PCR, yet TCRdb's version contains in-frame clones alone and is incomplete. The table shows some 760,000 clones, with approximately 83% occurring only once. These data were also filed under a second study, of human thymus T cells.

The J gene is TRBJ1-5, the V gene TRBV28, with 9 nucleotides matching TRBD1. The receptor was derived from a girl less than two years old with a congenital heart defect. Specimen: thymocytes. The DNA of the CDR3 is TGTGCCAGCAGTTGGGACAGGGTCAATCAGCCCCAGCATTTT. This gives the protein CASSWDRVNQPQHF.